These 22 T cell receptor beta chains were all obtained from the same sample, sequenced in a study of OX40 agonist ivuxolimab in advanced cancers. TCRdb's table, derived via immunoSEQ multiplex PCR, lists solely in-frame clones and lacks some. In the table there are under 85,000 clones, approximately 90% of which are singletons. This sample comprised CD4+ or CD8+ T cells sorted from blood, obtained in a trial of the OX40 agonist ivuxolimab. Source of these receptors: an adult with an advanced solid tumor such as melanoma, head and neck, liver or kidney cancer.

This clone occurred a few times. The rearrangement joins TRBV19 to TRBJ1-2; D is perhaps TRBD1 (6 bases). CDR1 is LNHDA and CDR2 is SQIVND in the germline V gene (reference sequence). CDR3 length: 14 residues. Trimming removed 4 bases from V and 8 bases from J, with 17 bases in between. CDR3 nucleotide sequence: TGTGCCAGTAGTACTAAGGACAGCCGGTGGGGCTACACCTTC. It yields the protein CASSTKDSRWGYTF.

CDR3 DNA sequence: TGTGCCATAAACAGGGAGCGCGGTGGCTACACCTTC. It is translated as CAINRERGGYTF. The chain links TRBV28 to TRBJ1-2; tentative D call: TRBD1 (6 bases). The germline gives CDR1 MDHEN, CDR2 SYDVKM. The V end lost 10 bases, the J end lost 7 bases, and 16 bases lay between the germline ends. This CDR3 spans 12 amino acids.

This chain uses TRBV7-8 with TRBJ2-7; 9 nucleotides match TRBD1. The CDR3 runs to 14 residues. CDR1 is SGHVS and CDR2 is FQNEAQ in the germline V gene. The V and J ends lost 5 bases and 6 bases, in that order; junction bases with no gene match: 8. CDR3 residues: CASSPSTGGLEQYF. CDR3 nucleotide sequence: TGTGCCAGCAGCCCCTCGACAGGGGGTCTCGAGCAGTACTTC.

The chain carries TRBV4-1 and TRBJ2-1; D is possibly TRBD1 or TRBD2 (5 bases each). CDR3 length: 15 amino acids. CDR1 and CDR2 from the germline V gene are MGHRA and YSYEKL. Trimming left V 1 base short and J 5 bases short, with 12 bases between. Written as DNA, the CDR3 is TGCGCCAGCAGCCAAGTGAGGGGCACGGACAATGAGCAGTTCTTC. Its protein is CASSQVRGTDNEQFF.

The CDR3, as DNA: TGTGCCAGCAGCTTAGTAGTGGGGGACAGCGGTTCAGCCAAAAACATTCAGTACTTC. Translating it yields CASSLVVGDSGSAKNIQYF. This rearrangement joins TRBV7-2 to TRBJ2-4, with 7 bases lining up with TRBD1. This CDR3 has 19 residues. CDR1 and CDR2 from the germline V gene are SGHTA and FQGNSA. V dropped 1 base and J dropped 0; count of bases not matched to a gene: 12.

The chain recombines TRBV5-8 with TRBJ2-3; the D gene is possibly TRBD1 (5 bases). Trimming pared 4 bases from V and 4 bases from J, leaving 19 bases between. Germline V gene sequence: CDR1 SGHTS, CDR2 YDEGEE. CDR3 size: 16 residues. The DNA of the CDR3 is TGTGCCAGCAGCCCTGGACAATCCGGTCGCGCAGATACGCAGTATTTT. This encodes CASSPGQSGRADTQYF.

The table lists this clone with a count of one. The V call is TRBV5-1, the J call TRBJ2-1; TRBD2 is a possible D gene (5 bases). Germline CDR1 reads SGHRS; CDR2 reads YFSETQ. Trimming stripped 3 bases from V and 5 bases from J, with 15 bases between. The CDR3 has 15 residues. In DNA, the CDR3 is TGCGCCAGCAGCTCGGACCGAGGGATTCACAATGAGCAGTTCTTC. This encodes CASSSDRGIHNEQFF.

The chain joins TRBV4-3 to TRBJ2-3; TRBD2 aligns across 8 bases. Germline CDR1 and CDR2: LGHNA and YSLEER. CDR3 length: 17 amino acids. The junction had 10 bases not matched to a gene; V was cut back by 0 bases and J by 5 bases. For the CDR3, the DNA is TGCGCCAGCAGCCAAGAAGGGGGAGCGGGAGTGGAAGATACGCAGTATTTT. It yields the protein CASSQEGGAGVEDTQYF.

This sequence joins TRBV19 and TRBJ2-3; 7 nucleotides match TRBD2. Germline lookup yields CDR1 LNHDA and CDR2 SQIVND (reference sequence). There are 14 residues in the CDR3. V was clipped by 6 bases and J by 5 bases; unmatched bases: 8. Here the CDR3 DNA reads TGTGCCAGTAGGCTACGGGGGGAGGGAGATACGCAGTATTTT. This translates into CASRLRGEGDTQYF.

The rearrangement links TRBV4-3 to TRBJ1-3, with D unclear. This CDR3 is built from 14 residues. The germline CDR1 and CDR2 sequences are LGHNA and YSLEER. V was clipped by 0 bases and J by 4 bases, with 7 bases between them. CDR3 protein: CASSQEPAGNTIYF. Written as DNA, the CDR3 is TGCGCCAGCAGCCAAGAACCAGCGGGAAACACCATATATTTT.

The chain recombines TRBV5-4 with TRBJ2-7; TRBD1 might be the D (8 bases). Germline V gives CDR1 SGHNT, CDR2 YYREEE (reference sequence). The CDR3 extends over 17 amino acids. Trimming left V 4 bases short and J 1 base short, with 21 bases between. The CDR3 loop reads CASSRGVGQGVSYEQYF. The CDR3 DNA reads TGTGCCAGCAGCCGGGGGGTAGGACAGGGCGTTTCCTACGAGCAGTACTTC.

The chain joins TRBV7-3 to TRBJ1-6; possible D gene TRBD1, 5 bases. With 2 bases removed from V and 6 bases from J, the gap between germline ends came to 11 bases. Germline CDR1 SGHTA, CDR2 FQGTGA. This CDR3 has 15 amino acids. The CDR3 region has the DNA TGTGCCAGCAGCTTACTGGGAGGGGCTAATTCACCCCTCCACTTT. Translated, it gives CASSLLGGANSPLHF.

The chain uses TRBV7-3 and TRBJ2-5; TRBD2 aligns across 13 bases. The germline gives CDR1 SGHTA, CDR2 FQGTGA. J was trimmed by 12 bases and V by 2 bases; bases with no gene match: 18. This CDR3 has 18 residues. The CDR3 is CASSLRDGRTSGSVPEYF. CDR3 DNA sequence: TGTGCCAGCAGCTTACGAGACGGTCGGACTAGCGGGAGTGTCCCCGAGTACTTC.

CDR3 region: CASKEEGRHTEAFF. The CDR3 DNA reads as TGTGCCAGCAAGGAAGAGGGAAGGCACACTGAAGCTTTCTTT. The V gene is TRBV6-6, the J gene TRBJ1-1, with D unclear. Germline lookup yields CDR1 MNHNY and CDR2 SVGAGI (reference sequence). The CDR3 sequence is 14 residues long. The germline V and J ends were trimmed by 7 bases and 3 bases, with 15 bases remaining between them.

For the CDR3, the DNA is TGTGCCAGTAGTAGCTCTCGGCGCCGCACAGATACGCAGTATTTT. It specifies CASSSSRRRTDTQYF. This chain links TRBV19 with TRBJ2-3; no clear D gene. V lost 4 bases to trimming and J lost 1 base, with 12 bases between them. From germline, CDR1 is LNHDA and CDR2 SQIVND (reference sequence). There are 15 residues in the CDR3.

CDR3 in DNA: TGTGCCAGCAGTTTCGCGCCTCCCGGGACTAGCGGTTCTTACGAGCAGTACTTC. Encoded protein: CASSFAPPGTSGSYEQYF. V and J are TRBV27 and TRBJ2-7, with 11 bases matching TRBD2. The CDR3 spans 18 residues. Germline trimming cut 3 bases from V and 4 bases from J; bases unmatched to any gene: 14. Germline loops: CDR1 MNHEY, CDR2 SMNVEV (reference sequence).

About this clone: The sample contains more than one DNA sequence encoding this CDR3. The chain couples TRBV21-1 to TRBJ2-3; the D call in the table, TRBD2, was not verified against the DNA. TRBV21-1 constitutes a pseudogene. The CDR3 length is 17 residues. For the CDR3, the DNA is TGTGCCAGCAGCGAACAGAGGGAGGGGGGAGGCACAGATACGCAGTATTTT. Its translation is CASSEQREGGGTDTQYF.

This clone was seen just once. The CDR3 coding sequence is TGTGCCAGCAGCTTGCTCCTAGGGGGCGGGAGCGCAGATACGCAGTATTTT. Amino acids: CASSLLLGGGSADTQYF. The chain couples TRBV5-4 to TRBJ2-3; the D gene could be TRBD1 or TRBD2 (7 bases each). Germline loops: CDR1 SGHNT, CDR2 YYREEE (reference sequence). V lost 1 base, J lost 4 bases, and 19 bases lay in between. The CDR3 is made up of 17 amino acids.

This rearrangement joins TRBV4-3 to TRBJ1-3, with a possible D match to TRBD1 (6 bases). CDR1 and CDR2 (germline): LGHNA, YSLEER. The CDR3 spans 19 residues. V lost 2 bases and J 7 bases, leaving 27 bases between the germline ends. This CDR3 is CASSQRFSDSIPSENTIYF. In DNA, the CDR3 is TGCGCCAGCAGCCAACGATTTTCGGACAGCATTCCTAGCGAGAACACCATATATTTT.

J is TRBJ2-3 and V is TRBV4-3; D uncertain. Germline V gene sequence: CDR1 LGHNA, CDR2 YSLEER. The CDR3 contains 14 residues. The V and J ends lost 4 bases and 2 bases respectively, with 10 bases between them. CDR3 coding DNA: TGCGCCAGCAGCCTTCAATGGAACACAGATACGCAGTATTTT. Protein product: CASSLQWNTDTQYF.

The chain joins TRBV2 to TRBJ2-3; D ambiguous. CDR1 is SNHLY and CDR2 is FYNNEI in the germline V gene. Trimming took off 6 bases at V and 0 bases at J, with 10 bases between the two ends. The CDR3 runs 14 residues. The CDR3, as DNA: TGTGCCAGCAGCCCGGGCGTTAGCACAGATACGCAGTATTTT. This gives the protein CASSPGVSTDTQYF.

V is TRBV7-2 and J is TRBJ1-2, with D unresolved. Trimming shortened V by 5 bases and J by 4 bases, and 17 bases separated the two germline ends. Germline values: CDR1 SGHTA, CDR2 FQGNSA. CDR3 length: 15 residues. CDR3 amino acids: CASSPDSTGIYGYTF. The CDR3 DNA sequence: TGTGCCAGCAGCCCTGATAGTACGGGAATCTATGGCTACACCTTC.